The clone carrying this TCR beta chain was observed a handful of times. This entry comes from a study of blood T cell repertoires in COVID-19. Across the whole study: PBMCs, B-cell-depleted T cells, or T cells provided the cDNA or gDNA that made up the material.

The germline V gene has CDR1 LGHDT and CDR2 YNNKEL (reference sequence). Trimming removed 7 bases at V and 0 bases at J, with 10 bases between. CDR3 size: 15 residues. Recruitment covered 20 to 25 US areas and drew participants whose ages spanned about 18 to 100 years. Cohorts were assigned according to the clinical history that participants reported. Per the original data handling: Amplification of reference gene primers was used by the study to estimate nucleated cell counts. Here immunoSEQ multiplex PCR was the method, and the copy in TCRdb shows in-frame clones only, minus some. V, J and clone size are taken as reported in that table, and D and trimming were inferred from the DNA itself. The sample records a few hundred thousand clones, approximately 87% being singletons.

The chain joins TRBV3-1 (or the pseudogene TRBV3-2) to TRBJ1-6, with D tentatively TRBD1 (6 bases). The clonotype was recovered from a woman aged 45-65 years who had recovered from COVID-19. The sample taken for sequencing was PBMCs or T cells enriched from blood (not recorded which). CDR3 DNA sequence: TGTGCCAGCACCACAGGGAGCTCCTATAATTCACCCCTCCACTTT. Its protein product is CASTTGSSYNSPLHF.